The 28 T cell receptor beta chains below all came from one sample that was sequenced in a study of blood T cell repertoires in COVID-19. Generated by immunoSEQ multiplex PCR, the TCRdb table keeps only in-frame clones and is missing some. In the table there are over 75,000 clones, about 80% of which are singletons. The sequenced sample consisted of peripheral blood. The receptors were gathered from a human donor in a cohort sampled during active COVID-19.

A few counts support this clone. The J gene is TRBJ2-7, the V gene TRBV7-9; D call uncertain. Per the germline V gene, CDR1 is SEHNR and CDR2 is FQNEAQ (reference sequence). This CDR3 region has 13 residues. The V gene lost 1 base and the J gene lost 6 bases, with 10 bases spanning the gap. CDR3 sequence reads: CASSLDSFGEQYF. CDR3 DNA: TGTGCCAGCAGCTTAGATAGTTTCGGCGAGCAGTACTTC. Looking up the rest from reference TRBV7-9 and TRBJ2-7 gives the full variable domain: DTGVSQNPRHKITKRGQNVTFRCDPISEHNRLYWYRQTLGQGPEFLTYFQNEAQLEKSRLLSDRFSAERPKGSFSTLEIQRTEQGDSAMYLCASSLDSFGEQYFGPGTRLTVT.

CDR3 DNA sequence: TGTGCCAGTAGTGGAAAGGACAGGGGCCTGGGGGAGCAGTTCTTC. Translation: CASSGKDRGLGEQFF. The chain links TRBV19 to TRBJ2-1; 9 positions agree with TRBD1. Per germline, CDR1 LNHDA and CDR2 SQIVND (reference sequence). J lost 10 bases, V lost 5 bases, and 12 bases had no gene match. This CDR3 is built from 15 residues. Full variable domain (outside the CDR3, taken from reference TRBV19 and TRBJ2-1): DGGITQSPKYLFRKEGQNVTLSCEQNLNHDAMYWYRQDPGQGLRLIYYSQIVNDFQKGDIAEGYSVSREKKESFPLTVTSAQKNPTAFYLCASSGKDRGLGEQFFGPGTRLTVL.

The genes are TRBV19 and TRBJ2-3; 8 nucleotides line up with TRBD2. The CDR3 extends over 15 amino acids. In germline, CDR1 is LNHDA, CDR2 SQIVND (reference sequence). Unmatched junction bases numbered 4, after V lost 2 bases and J lost 3 bases. The CDR3 sequence is CASSIRGGPTDTQYF. DNA of the CDR3: TGTGCCAGTAGTATACGGGGGGGGCCTACAGATACGCAGTATTTT.

The chain uses TRBV4-1 and TRBJ2-5, with D perhaps matching TRBD1 (6 bases). CDR3 length: 14 amino acids. CDR1 is MGHRA and CDR2 is YSYEKL in the germline V gene. V dropped 1 base and J dropped 3 bases, with 9 bases sitting between them. For the CDR3, the DNA is TGCGCCAGCAGCCAAGCGGACAGAGAAGAGACCCAGTACTTC. Protein sequence: CASSQADREETQYF.

This clone appeared many times. V gene TRBV6-5 combines with J gene TRBJ1-3; 7 bases map to TRBD1. V lost 4 bases and J lost 4; bases outside the gene matches: 10. The CDR3 has 16 residues. Germline V gene data show CDR1 as MNHEY and CDR2 as SVGAGI. CDR3 coding DNA: TGTGCCAGCAGTTCGCTAGGACAGGCGGAGGGAAACACCATATATTTT. Translating it yields CASSSLGQAEGNTIYF.

The chain combines TRBV9 with TRBJ2-7, with 9 bases fitting TRBD1. Trimming removed 0 bases from V and 5 bases from J; junction bases left unmatched: 6. The CDR3 loop spans 15 amino acids. CDR1 is SGDLS, CDR2 YYNGEE, per germline. The CDR3 loop reads CASSVAGGQGDEQYF. The CDR3, as DNA: TGTGCCAGCAGCGTAGCTGGGGGACAGGGCGACGAGCAGTACTTC.

The chain joins TRBV5-1 to TRBJ1-6; D uncertain. Trimming left V 4 bases short and J 7 bases short, with 15 bases between. The V gene's germline CDR1 is SGHRS and CDR2 YFSETQ. The CDR3 has 15 residues. The CDR3 reads CASSLGDVTNSPLHF. DNA for the CDR3: TGCGCCAGCAGCCTGGGCGATGTAACCAATTCACCCCTCCACTTT. Looking up the rest from reference TRBV5-1 and TRBJ1-6 gives the full variable domain: KAGVTQTPRYLIKTRGQQVTLSCSPISGHRSVSWYQQTPGQGLQFLFEYFSETQRNKGNFPGRFSGRQFSNSRSEMNVSTLELGDSALYLCASSLGDVTNSPLHFGNGTRLTVT.

The J gene is TRBJ2-7, the V gene TRBV10-3; D remains ambiguous. There are 13 residues in the CDR3. Germline loops: CDR1 ENHRY, CDR2 SYGVKD. V was cut by 1 base and J by 7 bases, with 11 bases left in between. The CDR3 DNA is TGTGCCATCAGTGAGTGGGCAGGAAGTGAGCAGTACTTC. This translates into CAISEWAGSEQYF.

The chain joins TRBV6-4 to TRBJ2-3; TRBD2 aligns across 11 bases. Germline CDR1 MRHNA, CDR2 SNTAGT. The CDR3 has 17 amino acids. V lost 2 bases to trimming and J lost 2 bases; unmatched junction nucleotides: 6. The CDR3 loop is CASSDLLAGEATDTQYF. As DNA, the CDR3 is TGTGCCAGCAGTGACCTACTAGCGGGAGAGGCCACAGATACGCAGTATTTT.

The DNA of the CDR3 is TGTGCCAGCAGCCCGGGACTAGCGTCCTACAATGAGCAGTTCTTC. Its translation: CASSPGLASYNEQFF. V is TRBV28 and J is TRBJ2-1; 10 nucleotides align to TRBD2. There are 15 residues in the CDR3. Germline loops: CDR1 MDHEN, CDR2 SYDVKM. The V and J ends lost 6 bases and 1 base, in that order; junction bases with no gene match: 3.

This clone was picked up one time. The chain carries TRBV28 and TRBJ1-2; TRBD1 matches at 9 bases. CDR1 and CDR2 from the germline V gene are MDHEN and SYDVKM. The V segment lost 11 bases and the J segment 8 bases; nucleotides outside the gene matches: 15. The CDR3 loop spans 14 amino acids. CDR3 residues: CASRGQGLTWGYTF. The CDR3, as DNA: TGTGCCTCCAGGGGACAGGGTCTCACATGGGGCTACACCTTC.

The chain combines TRBV6-5 with TRBJ1-2; D may be TRBD1 (5 bases). CDR1 is MNHEY and CDR2 is SVGAGI in the germline V gene. V was shortened by 0 bases and J by 5 bases, with 10 bases between the two germline ends. There are 14 residues in the CDR3. CDR3 region: CASSYSSQGYGYTF. CDR3 nucleotides: TGTGCCAGCAGTTACTCGTCGCAGGGATATGGCTACACCTTC.

The chain couples TRBV7-8 to TRBJ2-7, with 7 nucleotides matching TRBD1. The CDR3 loop spans 13 amino acids. Germline CDR1 SGHVS, CDR2 FQNEAQ. The V and J ends lost 2 bases and 6 bases, in that order; junction bases with no gene match: 4. This CDR3 reads CASSLRGRPEQYF. The CDR3 nucleotides read TGTGCCAGCAGCTTAAGGGGGCGCCCCGAGCAGTACTTC.

The rearrangement joins TRBV28 to TRBJ2-7; D gene uncertain. V was cut by 2 bases and J by 9 bases, with 17 bases left in between. The CDR3 spans 14 residues. The germline V gene has CDR1 MDHEN and CDR2 SYDVKM. The CDR3, as DNA: TGTGCCAGCAGTTTACTGCAGGCTGGAAAAGTGCAGTACTTC. It codes for CASSLLQAGKVQYF.

The chain recombines TRBV29-1 with TRBJ2-7; 7 bases are a match to TRBD2. Germline V gives CDR1 SQVTM, CDR2 ANQGSEA. The CDR3 spans 17 residues. With V trimmed by 0 bases and J by 3 bases, 14 bases remained unmatched. CDR3 in DNA: TGCAGCGTTGAAGAATGGGGCCGGGGAGGGACCCGCTACGAGCAGTACTTC. This translates into CSVEEWGRGGTRYEQYF.

V and J are TRBV19 and TRBJ2-3, with TRBD1 as a possible D gene (5 bases). The CDR3 runs to 13 residues. The germline V gene has CDR1 LNHDA and CDR2 SQIVND (reference sequence). V lost 6 bases and J lost 1, with 8 bases in between. CDR3 protein: CASRVTGTDTQYF. CDR3 DNA sequence: TGTGCCAGTAGGGTGACAGGCACAGATACGCAGTATTTT.

This sequence joins TRBV7-3 and TRBJ1-2; D is possibly TRBD1 (6 bases). The CDR3 covers 13 residues. CDR1 is SGHTA, CDR2 FQGTGA, per germline. The V and J ends lost 5 bases and 4 bases respectively, with 11 bases between them. As DNA, the CDR3 is TGTGCCAGCAGCCAGACAGGAACCTATGGCTACACCTTC. Its translation is CASSQTGTYGYTF.

V gene TRBV2 combines with J gene TRBJ2-5; 15 bases agree with TRBD2. V lost 6 bases and J lost 13; bases outside the gene matches: 12. The CDR3 has 15 amino acids. Germline assignment: CDR1 SNHLY and CDR2 FYNNEI. The CDR3, as DNA: TGTGCCAGCAGCAACACCGGGACTAGCGGGGGGCAGGTGTACTTC. It specifies CASSNTGTSGGQVYF. The complete variable domain, with remaining parts taken from reference TRBV2 and TRBJ2-5, reads EPEVTQTPSHQVTQMGQEVILRCVPISNHLYFYWYRQILGQKVEFLVSFYNNEISEKSEIFDDQFSVERPDGSNFTLKIRSTKLEDSAMYFCASSNTGTSGGQVYFGPGTRLLVL.

This chain uses TRBV7-9 with TRBJ2-2; maybe TRBD2 (6 bases). The V end lost 3 bases, the J end lost 7 bases, and 12 bases lay between the germline ends. The germline gives CDR1 SEHNR, CDR2 FQNEAQ (reference sequence). The CDR3 spans 14 residues. CDR3 nucleotide sequence: TGTGCCAGCAGCTTTACTAGCATAGTCGGGGAGCTGTTTTTT. Encoded protein: CASSFTSIVGELFF.

CDR3 nucleotide sequence: TGTGCCACCAGCAGAGATTGGCCGGGGTGGTCGGTCACCTTC. It yields the protein CATSRDWPGWSVTF. J is TRBJ1-2 and V is TRBV15; D call uncertain. Germline-derived CDR1 and CDR2 are LNHNV and YYDKDF (reference sequence). V was cut by 0 bases and J by 13 bases, with 18 bases left in between. This CDR3 region has 14 residues.

V and J are TRBV7-8 and TRBJ2-7; perhaps TRBD1 as D (5 bases). Germline assignment: CDR1 SGHVS and CDR2 FQNEAQ. Trimming removed 5 bases from V and 5 bases from J, with 13 bases in between. The CDR3 is 13 residues long. The DNA of the CDR3 is TGTGCCAGCAGCCGTCAAAGGGGTAACGAGCAGTACTTC. It yields the protein CASSRQRGNEQYF.

The chain recombines TRBV2 with TRBJ2-5; tentative D call: TRBD1 (6 bases). Germline V gives CDR1 SNHLY, CDR2 FYNNEI. The CDR3 is 17 amino acids. Trimming stripped 5 bases from V and 1 base from J, with 20 bases between. CDR3 DNA sequence: TGTGCCAGCAGTCGGGACACAACCAAGCGAGCCCAAGAGACCCAGTACTTC. Amino acid sequence: CASSRDTTKRAQETQYF.

The chain couples TRBV7-9 to TRBJ1-1; 7 nucleotides align to TRBD1. V gave up 4 bases and J gave up 0 bases; unmatched junction bases: 2. The CDR3 sequence is 14 residues long. Germline V lookup: CDR1 SEHNR, CDR2 FQNEAQ (reference sequence). Here the CDR3 DNA reads TGTGCCAGCAGCTCCGGGACAGTGAACACTGAAGCTTTCTTT. Translated: CASSSGTVNTEAFF.

The chain is built from TRBV2 and TRBJ2-7; a weak D match, TRBD1 (6 bases). This CDR3 spans 14 amino acids. Germline loops: CDR1 SNHLY, CDR2 FYNNEI. Deletions cut 2 bases from V and 2 bases from J, with 10 bases between. The CDR3, as DNA: TGTGCCAGCAGTGAATGGGGGCCGGCCTACGAGCAGTACTTC. Protein sequence: CASSEWGPAYEQYF.

The genes are TRBV6-6 and TRBJ1-2, with D tentatively TRBD1 (5 bases). CDR3 length: 13 amino acids. With 5 bases removed from V and 2 bases from J, the gap between germline ends came to 9 bases. Per germline, CDR1 MNHNY and CDR2 SVGAGI (reference sequence). CDR3 DNA: TGTGCCAGCAGTATGACAGAGAACTATGGCTACACCTTC. Protein sequence: CASSMTENYGYTF.

This CDR3 is CASSGAGAGGYNEQFF. The DNA for the CDR3 is TGTGCCAGCAGCGGTGCGGGAGCGGGAGGCTACAATGAGCAGTTCTTC. V usage is TRBV28 and J usage is TRBJ2-1; 9 bases match TRBD2. Germline CDR1 MDHEN, CDR2 SYDVKM. CDR3 length: 16 residues. The junction had 9 bases not matched to a gene; V was cut back by 6 bases and J by 3 bases.

This chain uses TRBV2 with TRBJ2-5, with 9 nucleotides matching TRBD2. The CDR3 length is 13 residues. Germline V gene lookup returns CDR1 SNHLY and CDR2 FYNNEI. V was pared by 6 bases and J by 5 bases, with 4 bases of the junction left unmatched. The CDR3 is CASRSSGRETQYF. The CDR3, as DNA: TGTGCCAGCAGGTCAAGCGGGAGGGAGACCCAGTACTTC.

This chain joins TRBV7-2 and TRBJ1-1; maybe TRBD1 (5 bases). The CDR3 runs 15 residues. Looked up from germline, CDR1 is SGHTA and CDR2 is FQGNSA. V lost 7 bases, J lost 0 bases, and 15 bases lay in between. In nucleotides, the CDR3 is TGTGCCAGCACACTTCGGGGGAACCTGAACACTGAAGCTTTCTTT. Residues: CASTLRGNLNTEAFF.